This T cell receptor (beta chain) was captured by sequencing in a study of CD8 T cells in ankylosing spondylitis. As to this clonotype: Antigen unknown.

MiXCR, run by TCRdb on the 5' RACE reads, gives a single entry per CDR3 protein. The sample shows about 450,000 distinct CDR3 sequences, roughly 26% of them seen only once. In germline, CDR1 is SGHTA, CDR2 FQGNSA. The V and J ends lost 5 bases and 7 bases respectively, with 14 bases between them. There are 13 residues in the CDR3. Regarding the study as a whole: In ankylosing spondylitis blood, a motif of seven or eight highly homologous TCR beta variants appeared characteristic.

The TCR originated in a male donor with ankylosing spondylitis. Sequencing used blood, either unsorted or a sorted T cell fraction (not recorded which). The V and J genes are TRBV7-2 and TRBJ1-2, with a possible D match to TRBD1 (6 bases). The DNA of the CDR3 is TGTGCCAGCAGCCCAGGGGAGGGTCGTGGCTACACCTTC. Translation gives CASSPGEGRGYTF.